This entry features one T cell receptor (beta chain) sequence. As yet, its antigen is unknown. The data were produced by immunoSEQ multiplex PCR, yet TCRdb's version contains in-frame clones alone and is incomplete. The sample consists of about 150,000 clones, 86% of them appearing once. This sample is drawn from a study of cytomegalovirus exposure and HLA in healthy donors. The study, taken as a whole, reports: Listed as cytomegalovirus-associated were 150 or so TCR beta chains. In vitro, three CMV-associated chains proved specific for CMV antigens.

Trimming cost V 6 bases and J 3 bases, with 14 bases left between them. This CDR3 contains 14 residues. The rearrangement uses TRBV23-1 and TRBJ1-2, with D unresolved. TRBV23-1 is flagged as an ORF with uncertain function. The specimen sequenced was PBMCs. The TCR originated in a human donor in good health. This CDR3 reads CASRYEESHYGYTF. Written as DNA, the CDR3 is TGCGCCAGCAGGTACGAGGAATCACACTATGGCTACACCTTC.